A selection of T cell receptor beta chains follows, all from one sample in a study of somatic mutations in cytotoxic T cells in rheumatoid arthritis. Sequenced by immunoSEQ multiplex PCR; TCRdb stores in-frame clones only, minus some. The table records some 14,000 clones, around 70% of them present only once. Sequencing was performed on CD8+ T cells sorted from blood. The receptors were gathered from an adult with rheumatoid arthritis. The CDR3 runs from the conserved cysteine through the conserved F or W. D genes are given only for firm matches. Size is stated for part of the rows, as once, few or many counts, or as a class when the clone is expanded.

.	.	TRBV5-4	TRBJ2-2	CANRPFESGELFF	TGTGCCAACCGCCCTTTCGAGTCCGGGGAGCTGTTTTTT
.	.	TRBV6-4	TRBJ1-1	CASRLDYNTEAFF	TGTGCCAGCAGACTCGATTACAACACTGAAGCTTTCTTT
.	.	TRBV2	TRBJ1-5	CASSVARAGHQPQHF	TGTGCCAGCAGTGTCGCCAGGGCGGGTCATCAGCCCCAGCATTTT
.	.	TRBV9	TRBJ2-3	CASSLRGLRADTQYF	TGTGCCAGCAGCCTCAGGGGATTAAGGGCAGATACGCAGTATTTT
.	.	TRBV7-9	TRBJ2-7	CAAGDTFYEQYF	TGTGCCGCTGGGGACACCTTCTACGAGCAGTACTTC
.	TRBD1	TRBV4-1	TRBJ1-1	CASRDRGDTEAFF	TGCGCCAGCAGGGACAGGGGGGACACTGAAGCTTTCTTT
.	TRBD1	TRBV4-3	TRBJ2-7	CASSQGPLPGTGGYEQYF	TGCGCCAGCAGCCAAGGGCCCTTACCCGGGACAGGAGGCTACGAGCAGTACTTC
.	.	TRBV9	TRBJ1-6	CASSVGTSSPLHF	TGTGCCAGCAGCGTAGGGACAAGTTCACCCCTCCACTTT
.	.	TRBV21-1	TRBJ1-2	CASRGPGLNYGYTF	TGTGCCAGCAGAGGCCCGGGTCTTAACTATGGCTACACCTTC
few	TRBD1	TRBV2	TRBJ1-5	CASSRQGQGSQPQHF	TGTGCCAGCAGCCGCCAGGGACAGGGGTCTCAGCCCCAGCATTTT
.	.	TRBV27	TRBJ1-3	CASSSASRNTIYF	TGTGCCAGCAGTTCGGCTTCGAGGAACACCATATATTTT
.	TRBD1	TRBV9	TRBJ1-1	CASSRYDRDTEAFF	TGTGCCAGCAGCAGGTATGACAGGGACACTGAAGCTTTCTTT
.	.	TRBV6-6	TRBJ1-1	CASSLPPEQEAFF	TGTGCCAGCAGTCTCCCGCCCGAACAGGAAGCTTTCTTT
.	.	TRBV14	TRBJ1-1	CASSQAGEGAFF	TGTGCCAGCAGCCAAGCCGGGGAGGGGGCTTTCTTT
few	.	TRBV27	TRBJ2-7	CASSLSGGPYEQYF	TGTGCCAGCAGTTTATCAGGCGGACCCTACGAGCAGTACTTC
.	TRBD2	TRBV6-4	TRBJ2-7	CASTDLGGEASYEQYF	TGTGCCAGCACCGACCTGGGAGGGGAGGCGTCCTACGAGCAGTACTTC
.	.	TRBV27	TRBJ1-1	CASSLELNTEAFF	TGTGCCAGCAGTTTAGAGCTGAACACTGAAGCTTTCTTT
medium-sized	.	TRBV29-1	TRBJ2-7	CSGQDSYEQYF	TGCAGCGGACAGGACTCCTACGAGCAGTACTTC